These T cell receptor beta chains were read from a single sample in a study of cytomegalovirus exposure and HLA in healthy donors. Measured with immunoSEQ multiplex PCR; TCRdb has only the in-frame clones, and not every one. The sample contains around 160,000 clones, 60% to 85% of which appear only once. Sample: PBMCs. The origin of the receptors is a man in his fifties or sixties in good health and CMV-seropositive. The CDR3 runs from the conserved cysteine through the conserved F or W. A D gene is named only where the DNA matches it firmly. Rows may omit the clone size; those that give it use once, few, many or a size class.

clone size: once
D gene: TRBD2
V gene: TRBV7-6
J gene: TRBJ2-1
CDR3 protein: CASSFSTSGDSYNEQFF
CDR3 DNA: TGTGCCAGCAGCTTCTCGACTAGCGGGGACTCCTACAATGAGCAGTTCTTC

clone size: .
D gene: TRBD2
V gene: TRBV11-2
J gene: TRBJ2-5
CDR3 protein: CASSLGSSGGPSGETQYF
CDR3 DNA: TGTGCCAGCAGCTTAGGGTCTAGCGGGGGGCCTTCGGGGGAGACCCAGTACTTC

clone size: .
D gene: .
V gene: TRBV23-1
J gene: TRBJ2-2
CDR3 protein: CASRLKQVNTGELFF
CDR3 DNA: TGCGCCAGCAGGCTTAAACAGGTAAACACCGGGGAGCTGTTTTTT

clone size: .
D gene: .
V gene: TRBV4-2
J gene: TRBJ2-1
CDR3 protein: CASSQDLNRDKIF
CDR3 DNA: TGTGCCAGCAGCCAAGACCTGAACCGGGACAAGATCTTC

clone size: .
D gene: TRBD2
V gene: TRBV7-2
J gene: TRBJ2-5
CDR3 protein: CASSLASGGRGTQYF
CDR3 DNA: TGTGCCAGCAGCTTAGCTAGCGGGGGCCGGGGGACCCAGTACTTC

clone size: .
D gene: .
V gene: TRBV15
J gene: TRBJ2-5
CDR3 protein: CATSRDGQGSETQYF
CDR3 DNA: TGTGCCACCAGCAGAGATGGGCAGGGAAGCGAGACCCAGTACTTC

clone size: .
D gene: TRBD2
V gene: TRBV7-7
J gene: TRBJ2-1
CDR3 protein: CASSPWTSGGDEQFF
CDR3 DNA: TGTGCTAGCAGCCCCTGGACTAGCGGGGGGGATGAGCAGTTCTTC

clone size: .
D gene: .
V gene: TRBV2
J gene: TRBJ2-2
CDR3 protein: CAGGSTDNTGELFF
CDR3 DNA: TGTGCCGGAGGGAGCACGGATAACACCGGGGAGCTGTTTTTT

clone size: .
D gene: .
V gene: TRBV7-9
J gene: TRBJ1-2
CDR3 protein: CASSSLPQGGGYGYTF
CDR3 DNA: TGTGCCAGCAGCTCTCTTCCACAGGGAGGGGGCTATGGCTACACCTTC

clone size: .
D gene: .
V gene: TRBV5-4
J gene: TRBJ2-7
CDR3 protein: CASSSRGSYEQYF
CDR3 DNA: TGTGCCAGCAGCTCCAGGGGTTCCTACGAGCAGTACTTC

clone size: .
D gene: .
V gene: TRBV5-1
J gene: TRBJ1-1
CDR3 protein: CASSSSYRQTRLLNTEAFF
CDR3 DNA: TGCGCCAGCAGCTCATCCTATAGACAGACACGACTGTTGAACACTGAAGCTTTCTTT

clone size: once
D gene: .
V gene: TRBV4-1
J gene: TRBJ1-2
CDR3 protein: CASSQDQDSSYLYGYTF
CDR3 DNA: TGCGCCAGCAGCCAAGATCAGGACAGCTCATACTTATATGGCTACACCTTC

clone size: once
D gene: TRBD2
V gene: TRBV30
J gene: TRBJ2-5
CDR3 protein: CAWSRSGGGGETQYF
CDR3 DNA: TGTGCCTGGAGCCGGAGCGGGGGGGGTGGAGAGACCCAGTACTTC

clone size: .
D gene: .
V gene: TRBV29-1
J gene: TRBJ1-1
CDR3 protein: CSTLTGRTEAFF
CDR3 DNA: TGCAGCACGCTGACAGGACGGACTGAAGCTTTCTTT

clone size: .
D gene: .
V gene: TRBV5-1
J gene: TRBJ2-3
CDR3 protein: CASSPQPGTRGVDTQYF
CDR3 DNA: TGCGCCAGCAGCCCCCAACCCGGGACTCGGGGTGTAGATACGCAGTATTTT

clone size: .
D gene: .
V gene: TRBV6-1
J gene: TRBJ2-5
CDR3 protein: CASSEAPSRWETQYF
CDR3 DNA: TGTGCCAGCAGTGAAGCCCCTAGCCGGTGGGAGACCCAGTACTTC

clone size: .
D gene: .
V gene: TRBV6-1
J gene: TRBJ1-1
CDR3 protein: CASILGPGNTEAFF
CDR3 DNA: TGTGCCAGCATATTGGGGCCGGGGAACACTGAAGCTTTCTTT

clone size: .
D gene: TRBD1
V gene: TRBV5-1
J gene: TRBJ1-5
CDR3 protein: CASSSGTDSNQPQHF
CDR3 DNA: TGCGCCAGCAGCTCCGGGACAGATAGCAATCAGCCCCAGCATTTT

clone size: .
D gene: TRBD2
V gene: TRBV18
J gene: TRBJ2-7
CDR3 protein: CASSPSTGGAYEQYF
CDR3 DNA: TGTGCCAGCTCACCATCCACCGGGGGGGCCTACGAGCAGTACTTC

clone size: .
D gene: TRBD1
V gene: TRBV10-1
J gene: TRBJ2-7
CDR3 protein: CASSDPGTGIYEQYF
CDR3 DNA: TGCGCCAGCAGTGACCCTGGGACAGGGATTTACGAGCAGTACTTC

clone size: .
D gene: .
V gene: TRBV7-6
J gene: TRBJ2-1
CDR3 protein: CASSLIQTGEQFF
CDR3 DNA: TGTGCCAGCAGCTTGATTCAAACGGGGGAGCAGTTCTTC

clone size: few
D gene: .
V gene: TRBV4-3
J gene: TRBJ1-2
CDR3 protein: CASSQDPQRAAYGYTF
CDR3 DNA: TGCGCCAGCAGCCAAGATCCCCAACGTGCGGCCTATGGCTACACCTTC

clone size: .
D gene: TRBD1
V gene: TRBV13
J gene: TRBJ1-1
CDR3 protein: CASSLQGSADTEAFF
CDR3 DNA: TGTGCCAGCAGCCTACAGGGGAGTGCAGACACTGAAGCTTTCTTT

clone size: .
D gene: .
V gene: TRBV5-4
J gene: TRBJ2-5
CDR3 protein: CASSIQMPGRETQYF
CDR3 DNA: TGTGCCAGCAGCATTCAGATGCCGGGGAGGGAGACCCAGTACTTC

clone size: few
D gene: .
V gene: TRBV7-2
J gene: TRBJ2-5
CDR3 protein: CASSQKGGAGEYF
CDR3 DNA: TGTGCCAGCAGCCAAAAAGGGGGGGCCGGCGAGTACTTC

clone size: .
D gene: TRBD1
V gene: TRBV15
J gene: TRBJ1-2
CDR3 protein: CATSRRQGANYGYTF
CDR3 DNA: TGTGCCACCAGCAGGAGACAGGGTGCTAACTATGGCTACACCTTC

clone size: .
D gene: TRBD2
V gene: TRBV29-1
J gene: TRBJ2-3
CDR3 protein: CSVILLAGNTDTQYF
CDR3 DNA: TGCAGCGTCATCCTACTAGCGGGGAACACAGATACGCAGTATTTT

clone size: .
D gene: .
V gene: TRBV5-1
J gene: TRBJ2-5
CDR3 protein: CASSLGGEQETQYF
CDR3 DNA: TGCGCCAGCAGCTTGGGGGGGGAACAAGAGACCCAGTACTTC

clone size: .
D gene: TRBD1
V gene: TRBV19
J gene: TRBJ2-2
CDR3 protein: CASRAGTGRTGELFF
CDR3 DNA: TGTGCCAGTAGGGCGGGGACAGGGCGGACCGGGGAGCTGTTTTTT

clone size: .
D gene: .
V gene: TRBV5-4
J gene: TRBJ1-2
CDR3 protein: CASSLAGDGYTF
CDR3 DNA: TGTGCCAGCAGCTTGGCCGGGGATGGCTACACCTTC

clone size: .
D gene: .
V gene: TRBV7-9
J gene: TRBJ2-5
CDR3 protein: CASSAGWGETQYF
CDR3 DNA: TGTGCCAGCAGCGCAGGGTGGGGAGAGACCCAGTACTTC

clone size: .
D gene: .
V gene: TRBV5-1
J gene: TRBJ2-2
CDR3 protein: CASSQLDADGELFF
CDR3 DNA: TGCGCCAGCAGCCAACTAGATGCGGACGGGGAGCTGTTTTTT

clone size: .
D gene: TRBD1
V gene: TRBV6-5
J gene: TRBJ2-5
CDR3 protein: CASSPGQPRETQYF
CDR3 DNA: TGTGCCAGCAGCCCGGGACAGCCTCGTGAGACCCAGTACTTC

clone size: .
D gene: TRBD1
V gene: TRBV6-5
J gene: TRBJ2-3
CDR3 protein: CAATGFADTQYF
CDR3 DNA: TGTGCCGCGACAGGGTTTGCAGATACGCAGTATTTT

clone size: once
D gene: .
V gene: TRBV5-3
J gene: TRBJ2-7
CDR3 protein: CARSLAGGRRGNSYEQYF
CDR3 DNA: TGTGCCAGAAGCTTGGCCGGGGGCCGGCGGGGGAATTCCTACGAGCAGTACTTC

clone size: .
D gene: TRBD1
V gene: TRBV28
J gene: TRBJ2-7
CDR3 protein: CASSSFDRGLYEQYF
CDR3 DNA: TGTGCCAGCAGTTCCTTTGACAGGGGGCTGTACGAGCAGTACTTC

clone size: .
D gene: .
V gene: TRBV28
J gene: TRBJ2-1
CDR3 protein: CASSLSGYNEQFF
CDR3 DNA: TGTGCCAGCAGTTTATCCGGTTACAATGAGCAGTTCTTC

clone size: .
D gene: TRBD1
V gene: TRBV29-1
J gene: TRBJ2-5
CDR3 protein: CSVTGGAVLETQYF
CDR3 DNA: TGCAGCGTGACAGGGGGCGCGGTCTTAGAGACCCAGTACTTC

clone size: .
D gene: TRBD1
V gene: TRBV5-6
J gene: TRBJ2-7
CDR3 protein: CASSLPGQGAYEQYF
CDR3 DNA: TGTGCCAGCAGCTTGCCGGGACAGGGGGCCTACGAGCAGTACTTC

clone size: .
D gene: .
V gene: TRBV10-3
J gene: TRBJ2-2
CDR3 protein: CAISESGRGNTGELFF
CDR3 DNA: TGTGCCATCAGTGAGTCGGGTCGGGGGAACACCGGGGAGCTGTTTTTT

clone size: .
D gene: .
V gene: TRBV6-5
J gene: TRBJ1-6
CDR3 protein: CASSYSSQNSPLHF
CDR3 DNA: TGTGCCAGCAGTTACTCATCCCAGAATTCACCCCTCCACTTT

clone size: .
D gene: .
V gene: TRBV2
J gene: TRBJ2-7
CDR3 protein: CASSGEGSYEQYF
CDR3 DNA: TGTGCCAGCAGTGGTGAGGGCTCCTACGAGCAGTACTTC

clone size: .
D gene: TRBD1
V gene: TRBV28
J gene: TRBJ1-4
CDR3 protein: CASRVTGGNEKLFF
CDR3 DNA: TGTGCCAGCAGGGTGACAGGGGGAAATGAAAAACTGTTTTTT

clone size: .
D gene: TRBD1
V gene: TRBV7-9
J gene: TRBJ1-2
CDR3 protein: CASSLRDRLLWRYGYTF
CDR3 DNA: TGTGCCAGCAGCTTAAGGGACAGGCTTCTGTGGAGATATGGCTACACCTTC

clone size: .
D gene: TRBD2
V gene: TRBV2
J gene: TRBJ2-3
CDR3 protein: CASSVGSGGADTQYF
CDR3 DNA: TGTGCCAGCAGTGTGGGGAGCGGGGGGGCAGATACGCAGTATTTT

clone size: .
D gene: .
V gene: TRBV19
J gene: TRBJ1-1
CDR3 protein: CASSIDGMGTEAFF
CDR3 DNA: TGTGCCAGTAGTATAGACGGGATGGGCACTGAAGCTTTCTTT

clone size: .
D gene: TRBD1
V gene: TRBV5-4
J gene: TRBJ1-2
CDR3 protein: CASSPWDRDSLRTF
CDR3 DNA: TGTGCCAGCAGCCCCTGGGACAGGGACTCTCTACGCACCTTC

clone size: few
D gene: .
V gene: TRBV25-1
J gene: TRBJ2-7
CDR3 protein: CASSESEISYEQYF
CDR3 DNA: TGTGCCAGCAGTGAATCGGAGATCTCCTACGAGCAGTACTTC

clone size: .
D gene: TRBD1
V gene: TRBV4-3
J gene: TRBJ2-7
CDR3 protein: CASSPGQGVSYEQYF
CDR3 DNA: TGCGCCAGCAGCCCCGGACAGGGGGTCTCCTACGAGCAGTACTTC